The rows below give T cell receptor beta chains drawn from one sample of a study of T cell responses to AZD1222 COVID-19 vaccine. TCRdb's table, derived via immunoSEQ multiplex PCR, lists solely in-frame clones and lacks some. The sample holds 100,000 or so clones, more than 90% seen once. Here the sequenced sample was peripheral blood, taken on day 0 of AZD1222 vaccination. The source of these receptors is an adult in good health. The CDR3 runs from the conserved cysteine through the conserved F or W. The D gene is left open where the match is weak. Only some rows state a clone size, as once, few, many or a class for expanded clones.

len,abundance,d_gene,j_gene,v_gene,CDR3nt,CDR3aa
12,NA,NA,TRBJ1-1,TRBV4-1,TGCGCCAGCAGTCAAGCACACACTGAAGCTTTCTTT,CASSQAHTEAFF
13,once,NA,TRBJ1-1,TRBV5-1,TGCGCCAGCAGCCCCCGGGGGGACACTGAAGCTTTCTTT,CASSPRGDTEAFF
13,NA,NA,TRBJ1-1,TRBV6-2/TRBV6-3,TGTGCCAGCAGTTACTCTTACGCCGGACAAGCTTTCTTT,CASSYSYAGQAFF
16,once,NA,TRBJ1-6,TRBV4-1,TGCGCCAGCAGTTTCAGAGGGGGGGCCTATAATTCACCCCTCCACTTT,CASSFRGGAYNSPLHF
16,NA,NA,TRBJ2-5,TRBV3-1/TRBV3-2,TGTGCCAGCAGCCAAGTGAGGGTCTCTAGAAGGGAGACCCAGTACTTC,CASSQVRVSRRETQYF
15,NA,TRBD2,TRBJ2-7,TRBV4-1,TGCGCCAGCAGCCCTAGAGCGGGGTCGGTCGACGAGCAGTACTTC,CASSPRAGSVDEQYF
14,NA,TRBD2,TRBJ2-7,TRBV5-6,TGTGCCAGCAGCCTGGGACTAGATCGGTTCGAGCAGTACTTC,CASSLGLDRFEQYF
14,once,NA,TRBJ2-1,TRBV7-2,TGTGCCAGCAGCTTCCGCGGCTCCTACAATGAGCAGTTCTTC,CASSFRGSYNEQFF
12,NA,NA,TRBJ1-2,TRBV6-5,TGTGCCAGCAGCTTCGAGGGTCGCGGCTACACCTTC,CASSFEGRGYTF
13,NA,TRBD1,TRBJ1-1,TRBV7-2,TGTGCCAGCAGCTTAATGAGACAGGGTGAAGCTTTCTTT,CASSLMRQGEAFF
14,NA,TRBD2,TRBJ2-7,TRBV6-5,TGTGCCAGCAGTAATAGCGGGGGGGGTTACGAGCAGTACTTC,CASSNSGGGYEQYF